This TCR beta chain was retrieved from a study of regulatory T cells in long-lasting Graves disease. Specified time point: newly diagnosed GD, antithyroid drugs for less than 3 months. Extracted PBMC RNA gave rise to the TCR library. American Thyroid Association guidelines served as the basis for diagnosing Graves' disease. Staff drew roughly 9 milliliters of peripheral blood into EDTA tubes. The table lists this clonotype with many counts. Its antigen is not identified. Germline CDR1 and CDR2: MNHEY and SVGEGT. Trimming left V 2 bases short and J 1 base short, with 8 bases between. The CDR3 covers 14 residues. Study-level findings and limits: Persistent Graves' patients showed reduced TCR diversity versus newly diagnosed patients. Persistent disease samples used TRBV28, TRBJ1-2 and TRBJ2-5 preferentially.

Researchers made TCR beta libraries by using iRepertoire HTBI primers and running Arm-PCR on CDR3 regions. TCRdb fed the multiplex PCR reads into MiXCR, producing one record per CDR3 protein. The profile shows 350,000 to 500,000 distinct CDR3 sequences, 14% of them singletons. These data were also filed under a second study, of T cells in Graves' hyperthyroidism and ophthalmopathy.

Specimen: peripheral blood mononuclear cells (PBMCs), collected at new diagnosis, from a patient treated with antithyroid drugs. The chain is built from TRBV6-2 or TRBV6-3 and TRBJ1-1; TRBD1 is a possible D gene (6 bases). The receptor comes from a woman between 45 and 60 years old with Graves disease. The CDR3: CASSYGGKNTEAFF. DNA of the CDR3: TGTGCCAGCAGTTACGGGGGCAAGAACACTGAAGCTTTCTTT.